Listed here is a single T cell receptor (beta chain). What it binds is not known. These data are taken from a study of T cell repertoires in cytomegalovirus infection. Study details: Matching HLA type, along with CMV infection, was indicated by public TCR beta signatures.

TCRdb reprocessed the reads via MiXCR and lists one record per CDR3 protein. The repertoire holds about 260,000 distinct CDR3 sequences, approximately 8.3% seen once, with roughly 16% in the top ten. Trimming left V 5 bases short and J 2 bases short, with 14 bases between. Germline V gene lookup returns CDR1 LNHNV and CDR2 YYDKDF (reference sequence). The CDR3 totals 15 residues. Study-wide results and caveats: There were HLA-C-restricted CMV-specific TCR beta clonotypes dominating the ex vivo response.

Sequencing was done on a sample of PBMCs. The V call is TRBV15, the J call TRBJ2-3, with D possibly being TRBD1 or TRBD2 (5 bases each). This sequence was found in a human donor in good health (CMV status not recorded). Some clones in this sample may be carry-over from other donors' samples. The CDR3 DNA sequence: TGTGCCACCAGCTCATGGGGGAGTTCCACAGATACGCAGTATTTT. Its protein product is CATSSWGSSTDTQYF.